These 25 T cell receptor beta chains were all obtained from the same sample, sequenced in a study of breast tumors, draining lymph nodes, adjacent tissues. Breast cancer patients provided tissue from their axillary draining lymph nodes. TCRdb ran MiXCR on the multiplex PCR reads and lists one entry per CDR3 protein. Counted here are 170,000 or so distinct CDR3 sequences, about 33% occurring once; the ten biggest clones make up approximately 4.2%. Sequenced material: axillary lymph node tissue. Source of these receptors: a female donor with breast cancer. Some clones in this sample may be carry-over from other donors' samples.

The chain recombines TRBV5-1 with TRBJ1-4; D ambiguous. Germline V CDR1 and CDR2: SGHRS, YFSETQ. The CDR3 spans 14 residues. The V and J ends lost 2 bases and 6 bases respectively, with 11 bases between them. The CDR3 sequence: CASSLAARDEKLFF. As DNA, the CDR3 is TGCGCCAGCAGCTTAGCAGCCCGTGATGAAAAACTGTTTTTT.

This chain connects TRBV20-1 to TRBJ1-6; unclear D gene. Germline values: CDR1 DFQATT, CDR2 SNEGSKA (reference sequence). The CDR3 contains 14 residues. The V end was cut by 0 bases, the J end by 6 bases, with 9 bases between. As DNA, the CDR3 is TGCAGTGCTAGAGAGGGGAAACCTAATTCACCCCTCCACTTT. Encoded protein: CSAREGKPNSPLHF.

Concerning this clonotype itself: With a much larger clone just one base away, this may be a read error. The chain carries TRBV12-5 and TRBJ2-3; 12 bases agree with TRBD2. Germline V gives CDR1 LGHNT, CDR2 FRNRAP. The CDR3 runs to 16 residues. The CDR3 reads CASGLVPSGGADTRYF. CDR3 sequence (DNA): TGTGCTAGTGGTTTGGTACCTAGCGGGGGGGCGGATACGCGGTATTTT. Using reference TRBV12-5 and TRBJ2-3 for the parts outside the CDR3, the full variable domain is DARVTQTPRHKVTEMGQEVTMRCQPILGHNTVFWYRQTMMQGLELLAYFRNRAPLDDSGMPKDRFSAEMPDATLATLKIQPSEPRDSAVYFCASGLVPSGGADTRYFGPGTRLTVL.

V usage is TRBV11-2 and J usage is TRBJ1-1; 7 nucleotides align to TRBD1. CDR1 is SGHAT, CDR2 FQNNGV, per germline. The junction had 4 bases not matched to a gene; V was cut back by 4 bases and J by 2 bases. This CDR3 is 14 amino acids long. In DNA, the CDR3 is TGTGCCAGCAGCTCCGACAGGGACAACACTGAAGCTTTCTTT. This translates into CASSSDRDNTEAFF.

V is TRBV13 and J is TRBJ2-7; 10 positions agree with TRBD2. This CDR3 region has 16 residues. Germline V gene lookup returns CDR1 PRHDT and CDR2 FYEKMQ (reference sequence). V dropped 5 bases and J dropped 2; count of bases not matched to a gene: 9. The CDR3 DNA reads as TGTGCCAGCAGCCAACGGGGACTAGCGACAACCTACGAGCAGTACTTC. This encodes CASSQRGLATTYEQYF.

This clonotype was seen ten or more times. The J gene is TRBJ1-2, the V gene TRBV10-3, with TRBD1 as a possible D gene (5 bases). Between the trimmed V and J ends, which lost 9 bases and 1 base, there was a span of 12 bases. Per germline, CDR1 ENHRY and CDR2 SYGVKD. The CDR3 runs 13 residues. The CDR3 DNA follows: TGTGCCATTAACCGGGACGTTAACTATGGCTACACCTTC. It specifies CAINRDVNYGYTF.

The J gene is TRBJ2-5, the V gene TRBV7-2, with 13 bases matching TRBD2. The V gene end was trimmed by 2 bases and the J gene end by 5 bases; junction bases not matched to a gene: 5. Germline V lookup: CDR1 SGHTA, CDR2 FQGNSA. The CDR3 extends over 16 amino acids. CDR3 residues: CASSLTSGGAWETQYF. The CDR3 region has the DNA TGTGCCAGCAGCTTAACTAGCGGGGGGGCGTGGGAGACCCAGTACTTC.

This clonotype has only a few counts. The V call is TRBV11-2, the J call TRBJ2-1; D unresolved. V was pared by 5 bases and J by 7 bases, with 21 bases between. In germline, CDR1 is SGHAT, CDR2 FQNNGV. This CDR3 has 16 residues. CDR3 region: CASSPIYRAIYNEQFF. The CDR3 DNA reads as TGTGCCAGCAGCCCGATATACCGGGCCATCTATAATGAGCAGTTCTTC.

There are many counts of this clonotype. The chain couples TRBV18 to TRBJ2-7; no firm D call. CDR3 length: 13 amino acids. V lost 3 bases, J lost 1 base, and 7 bases lay in between. Looked up from germline, CDR1 is KGHSH and CDR2 is LQKENI. CDR3 coding DNA: TGTGCCAGCTCACCCCCCGGGTCCTACGAGCAGTACTTC. This encodes CASSPPGSYEQYF.

This clonotype was seen ten or more times. The chain carries TRBV9 and TRBJ2-2; TRBD2 matches 7 bases. The V segment lost 4 bases and the J segment 0 bases; nucleotides outside the gene matches: 3. Per germline, CDR1 SGDLS and CDR2 YYNGEE. The CDR3 covers 15 residues. CDR3: CASSISGSNTGELFF. The CDR3 DNA is TGTGCCAGCAGCATTAGCGGGTCGAACACCGGGGAGCTGTTTTTT.

This clonotype was seen at least ten times. The chain couples TRBV19 to TRBJ1-5, with 8 bases identical to TRBD1. Germline V gene lookup returns CDR1 LNHDA and CDR2 SQIVND (reference sequence). V shed 4 bases, J shed 0 bases, and the junction held 11 bases outside the gene matches. The CDR3 is 18 amino acids. The CDR3 protein is CASSTSGTGRHSNQPQHF. The CDR3 nucleotides read TGTGCCAGTAGTACCTCCGGGACAGGAAGACATAGCAATCAGCCCCAGCATTTT.

Comment on this clonotype: This may stem from a read error, because a much larger clone lies one nucleotide away. The rearrangement joins TRBV18 to TRBJ2-3; D gene ambiguous. Germline V gene data show CDR1 as KGHSH and CDR2 as LQKENI. The CDR3 runs to 13 residues. The DNA of the CDR3 is TGTGCCAGCTCACCAACCTACACAGTTACGCAGTATTTT. This codes for CASSPTYTVTQYF.

This clonotype was recorded many times. The CDR3 sequence: CASGWAGGTVGQPQHF. The CDR3 nucleotides read TGTGCCAGCGGTTGGGCAGGGGGAACTGTTGGTCAGCCCCAGCATTTT. V and J are TRBV2 and TRBJ1-5; TRBD1 agrees at 7 bases. After removal of 8 bases from V and 6 bases from J, the junction contained 16 bases not matched to a gene. CDR1 is SNHLY, CDR2 FYNNEI, per germline. This CDR3 spans 16 amino acids.

Remarks on this clonotype: Possible read error: a much larger clone is one base away. The gene calls are TRBV5-6 and TRBJ2-7; 7 nucleotides align to TRBD1. This CDR3 spans 14 amino acids. CDR1 is SGHDT, CDR2 YYEEEE, per germline. The CDR3 spells CARSSGQEIYEQYF. The CDR3 DNA reads as TGTGCCCGCAGCTCTGGACAGGAGATCTACGAGCAGTACTTC.

This clonotype was counted many times. The chain recombines TRBV5-8 with TRBJ2-7; D remains ambiguous. The CDR3 extends over 16 amino acids. V was clipped by 4 bases and J by 0 bases, with 17 bases between them. CDR1 is SGHTS, CDR2 YDEGEE, per germline. The CDR3 DNA sequence: TGTGCCAGCAGCAAAATCGGAGTGGAGAGCTCCTACGAGCAGTACTTC. Translating it yields CASSKIGVESSYEQYF.

The gene calls are TRBV27 and TRBJ1-2, with TRBD1 matching over 7 bases. The CDR3 totals 14 residues. Losses at the gene ends were 2 bases for V and 7 bases for J; bases not matched to a gene: 7. CDR1 and CDR2 from the germline V gene are MNHEY and SMNVEV (reference sequence). The CDR3 nucleotides read TGTGCCAGCAGTTTAGGAGGCCAGGGGGGTGGCTACACCTTC. Its protein product is CASSLGGQGGGYTF.

This clonotype was seen repeatedly, ten times or more. V and J are TRBV11-2 and TRBJ2-3; TRBD2 agrees at 14 bases. CDR1 is SGHAT and CDR2 is FQNNGV in the germline V gene. The CDR3 sequence is 21 residues long. V trimming: 2 bases; J trimming: 1 base; junction bases outside the gene matches: 14. The CDR3 DNA is TGTGCCAGCAGCTTAAAAAGGAGACTAGCGGGAGGGCCAAAGGGCACAGATACGCAGTATTTT. Translating it yields CASSLKRRLAGGPKGTDTQYF.

The V and J genes are TRBV6-1 and TRBJ1-2, with TRBD1 as a possible D gene (5 bases). The length of the CDR3 is 15 residues. V was shortened by 2 bases and J by 7 bases, with 17 bases between the two germline ends. Germline V CDR1 and CDR2: MNHNS, SASEGT. The CDR3 reads CASSESPGAGSGYTF. The DNA of the CDR3 is TGTGCCAGCAGTGAAAGTCCCGGGGCGGGGAGTGGCTACACCTTC.

Turning to this clonotype: A junction boundary mismatches the germline segment, possibly from a read error. The chain links TRBV7-9 to TRBJ1-2; possibly TRBD1 for D (5 bases). CDR3 length equals 13 residues. Germline V lookup: CDR1 SEHNR, CDR2 FQNEAQ (reference sequence). CDR3 amino acids: CASSFSEERGYAF. The CDR3 coding sequence is TGTGCCAGCAGCTTTTCAGAGGAACGGGGCTACGCCTTC.

This clonotype was found many times. The rearrangement uses TRBV7-9 and TRBJ2-1; a weak D match, TRBD2 (5 bases). V lost 3 bases and J lost 8, with 11 bases in between. The CDR3 consists of 13 residues. Per germline, CDR1 SEHNR and CDR2 FQNEAQ (reference sequence). The CDR3 sequence: CASSLDSRDEQFF. The DNA of the CDR3 is TGTGCCAGCAGCTTGGACTCTCGGGATGAGCAGTTCTTC.

J is TRBJ1-5 and V is TRBV20-1; D possibly corresponds to TRBD1 (5 bases). The CDR3 consists of 15 residues. V was clipped by 1 base and J by 6 bases, with 16 bases between them. Per germline, CDR1 DFQATT and CDR2 SNEGSKA (reference sequence). DNA of the CDR3: TGCAGTGCTAGAGGGACACCGAATACCACTCAGCCCCAGCATTTT. Translated: CSARGTPNTTQPQHF.

This clonotype was counted many times. The chain employs TRBV6-1 and TRBJ1-4, with 8 bases lining up with TRBD1. From germline, CDR1 is MNHNS and CDR2 SASEGT. The J segment lost 4 bases and the V segment lost 5 bases, leaving 6 bases of the junction unmatched. The CDR3 extends over 15 amino acids. The CDR3, as DNA: TGTGCCAGCAGTCGGGACAGGCGCTTTAATGAAAAACTGTTTTTT. Its protein is CASSRDRRFNEKLFF.

This clonotype was seen many times. The CDR3 loop is CSARDLKGSAYEQYF. The CDR3, as DNA: TGCAGTGCTAGAGATTTAAAGGGCAGCGCCTACGAGCAGTACTTC. V usage is TRBV20-1 and J usage is TRBJ2-7; D is unclear. The V end was cut by 0 bases, the J end by 2 bases, with 14 bases between. This CDR3 spans 15 amino acids. CDR1 is DFQATT and CDR2 is SNEGSKA in the germline V gene (reference sequence).

This clonotype was observed at least ten times. The chain couples TRBV11-3 to TRBJ2-1; D ambiguous. V lost 5 bases, J lost 7 bases, and 15 bases lay in between. Germline V CDR1 and CDR2: SGHNT, YENEEA. The CDR3 is made up of 14 amino acids. This CDR3 reads CASSPFKALNEQFF. The CDR3 DNA reads as TGTGCCAGCAGCCCCTTTAAAGCGTTGAATGAGCAGTTCTTC. The full variable domain, rest sourced from reference TRBV11-3 and TRBJ2-1, is EAGVVQSPRYKIIEKKQPVAFWCNPISGHNTLYWYLQNLGQGPELLIRYENEEAVDDSQLPKDRFSAERLKGVDSTLKIQPAELGDSAVYLCASSPFKALNEQFFGPGTRLTVL.

This clonotype was seen at least ten times. V is TRBV20-1 and J is TRBJ2-5; 15 positions match TRBD2. The CDR3 is 17 amino acids. V lost 5 bases and J lost 3; bases outside the gene matches: 10. In germline, CDR1 is DFQATT, CDR2 SNEGSKA (reference sequence). CDR3: CSARGTSGGFPEETQYF. DNA of the CDR3: TGCAGTGCTCGTGGGACTAGCGGGGGGTTCCCTGAAGAGACCCAGTACTTC.